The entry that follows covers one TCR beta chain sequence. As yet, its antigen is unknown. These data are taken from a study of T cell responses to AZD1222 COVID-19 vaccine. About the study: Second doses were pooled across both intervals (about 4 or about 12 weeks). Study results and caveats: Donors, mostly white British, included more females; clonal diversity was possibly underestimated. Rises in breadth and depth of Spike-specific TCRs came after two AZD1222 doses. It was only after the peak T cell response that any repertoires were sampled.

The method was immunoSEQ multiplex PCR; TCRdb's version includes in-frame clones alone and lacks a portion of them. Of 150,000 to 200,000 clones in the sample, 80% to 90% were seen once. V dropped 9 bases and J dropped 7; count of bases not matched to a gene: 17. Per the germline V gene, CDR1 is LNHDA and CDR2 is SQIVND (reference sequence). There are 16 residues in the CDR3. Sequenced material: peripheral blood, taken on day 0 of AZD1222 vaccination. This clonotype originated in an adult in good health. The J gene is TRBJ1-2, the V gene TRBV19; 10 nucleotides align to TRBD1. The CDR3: CASQDSGQGGRLGYTF. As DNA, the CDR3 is TGTGCCAGCCAAGATTCCGGACAGGGGGGTAGGCTTGGCTACACCTTC.